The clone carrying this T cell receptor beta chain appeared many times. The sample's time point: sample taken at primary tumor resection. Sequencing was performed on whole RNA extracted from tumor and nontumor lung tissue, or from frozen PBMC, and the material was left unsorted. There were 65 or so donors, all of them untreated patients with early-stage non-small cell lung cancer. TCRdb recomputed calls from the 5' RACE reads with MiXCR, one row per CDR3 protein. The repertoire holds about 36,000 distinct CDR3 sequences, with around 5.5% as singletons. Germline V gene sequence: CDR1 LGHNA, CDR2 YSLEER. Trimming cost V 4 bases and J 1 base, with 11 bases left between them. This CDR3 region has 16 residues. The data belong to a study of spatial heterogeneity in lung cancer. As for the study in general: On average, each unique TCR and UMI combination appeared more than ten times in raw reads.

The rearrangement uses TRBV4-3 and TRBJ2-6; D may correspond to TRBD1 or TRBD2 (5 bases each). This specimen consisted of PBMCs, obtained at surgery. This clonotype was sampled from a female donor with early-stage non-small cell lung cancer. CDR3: CASSRGYQSGANVLTF. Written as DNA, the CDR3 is TGCGCCAGCAGCCGGGGGTACCAATCTGGGGCCAACGTCCTGACTTTC.